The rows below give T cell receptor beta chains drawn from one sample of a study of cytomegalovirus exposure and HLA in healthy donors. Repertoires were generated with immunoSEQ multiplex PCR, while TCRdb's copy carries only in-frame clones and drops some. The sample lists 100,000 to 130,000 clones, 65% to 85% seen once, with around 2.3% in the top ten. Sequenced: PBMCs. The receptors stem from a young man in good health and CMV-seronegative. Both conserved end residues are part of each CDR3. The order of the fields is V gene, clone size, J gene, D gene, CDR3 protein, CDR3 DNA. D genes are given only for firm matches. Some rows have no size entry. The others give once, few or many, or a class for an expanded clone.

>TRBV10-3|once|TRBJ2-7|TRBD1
CAIRRQGDRYEQYF
TGTGCCATCCGCCGACAGGGAGATCGGTACGAGCAGTACTTC
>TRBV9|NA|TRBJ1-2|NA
CASSVVGRGYTF
TGTGCCAGCAGCGTAGTGGGGAGAGGCTACACCTTC
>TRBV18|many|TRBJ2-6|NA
CASSPTFATGANVLTF
TGTGCCAGCTCACCAACGTTTGCTACTGGGGCCAACGTCCTGACTTTC
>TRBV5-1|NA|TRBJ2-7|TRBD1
CASSMGQGPSYEQYF
TGCGCCAGCAGCATGGGACAGGGGCCCTCCTACGAGCAGTACTTC
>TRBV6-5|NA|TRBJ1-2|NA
CASSYERGKGYGYTF
TGTGCCAGCAGTTACGAAAGGGGAAAGGGCTATGGCTACACCTTC
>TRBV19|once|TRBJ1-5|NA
CASSELVTGLGRHF
TGTGCCAGTAGCGAGTTGGTGACAGGCTTGGGGCGGCATTTT
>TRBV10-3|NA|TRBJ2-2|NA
CAISEPTSLAGELFF
TGTGCCATCAGTGAGCCTACTAGTTTGGCCGGGGAGCTGTTTTTT
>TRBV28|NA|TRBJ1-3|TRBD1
CASSFPRDRGRNTIYF
TGTGCCAGCAGTTTCCCCAGGGACAGGGGGAGAAACACCATATATTTT
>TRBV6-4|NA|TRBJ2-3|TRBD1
CASSDSTGGADTQYF
TGTGCCAGCAGTGACTCGACAGGGGGCGCAGATACGCAGTATTTT
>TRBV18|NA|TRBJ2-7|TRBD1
CASSSRTGQYEQYF
TGTGCCAGCTCATCAAGGACAGGACAATACGAGCAGTACTTC
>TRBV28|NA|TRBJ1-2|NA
CASSRFGAGHGYTF
TGTGCCAGCAGCCGCTTTGGTGCGGGGCATGGCTACACCTTC
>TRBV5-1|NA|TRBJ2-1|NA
CASSWGGTNNEQFF
TGCGCCAGCAGCTGGGGGGGGACAAACAATGAGCAGTTCTTC
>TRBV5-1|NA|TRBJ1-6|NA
CASSSGTLNSPLHF
TGCGCCAGCAGCTCCGGGACACTGAATTCACCCCTCCACTTT
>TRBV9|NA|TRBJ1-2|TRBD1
CASSVTGTGGYGYTF
TGTGCCAGCAGCGTCACCGGGACAGGGGGCTATGGCTACACCTTC
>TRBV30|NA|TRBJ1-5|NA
CAWGDSPNQPQHF
TGTGCCTGGGGAGACAGCCCAAATCAGCCCCAGCATTTT
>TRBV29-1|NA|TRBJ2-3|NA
CSVHWQGGSDTQYF
TGCAGCGTTCATTGGCAGGGTGGGTCAGATACGCAGTATTTT
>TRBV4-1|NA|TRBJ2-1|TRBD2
CASRRLAGGPLEQFF
TGCGCCAGCAGACGACTAGCGGGAGGGCCATTGGAGCAGTTCTTC
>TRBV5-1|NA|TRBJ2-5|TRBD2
CASRWVAGQETQYF
TGCGCCAGCAGATGGGTAGCGGGACAAGAGACCCAGTACTTC
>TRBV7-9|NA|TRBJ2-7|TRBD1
CASSPGTGVEQYF
TGTGCCAGCAGCCCCGGGACAGGGGTTGAGCAGTACTTC
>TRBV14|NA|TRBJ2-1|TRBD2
CASSQKLAGVGYEQFF
TGTGCCAGCAGCCAAAAACTAGCGGGAGTCGGATATGAGCAGTTCTTC
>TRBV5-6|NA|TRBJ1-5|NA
CASSLGGWGGSQPQHF
TGTGCCAGCAGCTTGGGGGGCTGGGGGGGGAGTCAGCCCCAGCATTTT